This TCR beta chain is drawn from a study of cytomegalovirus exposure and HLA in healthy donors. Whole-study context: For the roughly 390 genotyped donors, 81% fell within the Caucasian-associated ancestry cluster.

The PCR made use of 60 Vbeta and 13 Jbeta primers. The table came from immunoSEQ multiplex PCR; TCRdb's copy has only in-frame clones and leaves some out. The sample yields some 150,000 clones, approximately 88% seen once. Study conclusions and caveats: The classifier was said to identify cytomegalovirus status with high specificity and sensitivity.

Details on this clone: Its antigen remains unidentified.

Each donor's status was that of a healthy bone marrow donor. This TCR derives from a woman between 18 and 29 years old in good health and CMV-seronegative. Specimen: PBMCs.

DNA for the CDR3: TGTGCCAGCAGTTCGGCCGGGACGGGGGGGCACGAGCAGTACTTC. Translating it yields CASSSAGTGGHEQYF. The V call is TRBV6-5, the J call TRBJ2-7; 8 bases align to TRBD2. The CDR3 is 15 amino acids. V was clipped by 4 bases and J by 5 bases; unmatched bases: 10. Germline CDR1 and CDR2: MNHEY and SVGAGI.